This TCR beta chain was observed in a study of T cells after yellow fever vaccination. MiXCR was run by TCRdb on the 5' RACE reads, yielding one entry per CDR3 protein. The top ten hold more than 13% of the sample, which has about 630,000 distinct CDR3 sequences, about 12% seen once. Looked up from germline, CDR1 is SGDLS and CDR2 is YYNGEE. This CDR3 is 16 amino acids long. Trimming took 0 bases from V and 4 from J, leaving 13 bases between them. This clonotype was detected a few times. Specimen: PBMCs, collected on the day of the yellow fever booster vaccination. This TCR was sampled from a man younger than 45 who received the YFV17D yellow fever vaccine. This rearrangement joins TRBV9 to TRBJ2-2; D perhaps matches TRBD1 (5 bases). The CDR3 is CASSVARAGSTGELFF. The CDR3 DNA follows: TGTGCCAGCAGCGTAGCTCGGGCAGGGTCCACCGGGGAGCTGTTTTTT.